A single sample gave rise to the 24 T cell receptor beta chains below, sequenced in a study of shared clonotypes between healthy human individuals. Data came from immunoSEQ multiplex PCR; TCRdb stores just in-frame clones and leaves some out. Altogether over a million clones are present, approximately 97% being singletons, with the ten largest covering about 1%. The source material was naive CD4+ T cells sorted from blood. The subset: CD45RA+ positively selected. All receptors come from a young man in good health.

The chain couples TRBV6-1 to TRBJ1-1; unclear D gene. This CDR3 is 13 amino acids long. Per the germline V gene, CDR1 is MNHNS and CDR2 is SASEGT. Trimming took 0 bases from V and 9 from J, leaving 11 bases between them. CDR3 coding DNA: TGTGCCAGCAGTGAAGCGCACCAGAGGCAAGCTTTCTTT. Its translation: CASSEAHQRQAFF.

The CDR3 sequence: CASSLREYGTDTQYF. CDR3 sequence (DNA): TGTGCCAGCAGTTTACGGGAGTACGGCACAGATACGCAGTATTTT. This chain links TRBV6-5 with TRBJ2-3; TRBD2 is a possible D gene (6 bases). The ends were cut back, 4 bases at V and 1 base at J, with 12 bases in the middle. The CDR3 runs 15 residues. CDR1 and CDR2 (germline): MNHEY, SVGAGI.

Only one count was recorded for this clone. The CDR3 DNA is TGTGCCAGCAGTTATACAGGGGATGGAAACACCATATATTTT. Its translation is CASSYTGDGNTIYF. The chain couples TRBV2 to TRBJ1-3; the match to TRBD1 covers 7 bases. V shed 5 bases, J shed 3 bases, and the junction held 4 bases outside the gene matches. In germline, CDR1 is SNHLY, CDR2 FYNNEI. This CDR3 spans 14 amino acids. The variable domain in full, completed from reference TRBV2 and TRBJ1-3, reads EPEVTQTPSHQVTQMGQEVILRCVPISNHLYFYWYRQILGQKVEFLVSFYNNEISEKSEIFDDQFSVERPDGSNFTLKIRSTKLEDSAMYFCASSYTGDGNTIYFGEGSWLTVV.

This sequence joins TRBV19 and TRBJ2-7, with 12 nucleotides matching TRBD2. The CDR3 has 14 amino acids. Trimming cost V 8 bases and J 2 bases; bases outside gene matches: 4. Germline loops: CDR1 LNHDA, CDR2 SQIVND (reference sequence). This chain's CDR3 is CASATSGSTYEQYF. The CDR3 coding sequence is TGTGCCAGTGCGACTAGCGGGAGCACCTACGAGCAGTACTTC.

The chain is built from TRBV7-2 and TRBJ2-7; 7 bases line up with TRBD1. The CDR3 contains 13 residues. From germline, CDR1 is SGHTA and CDR2 FQGNSA. The trim removed 8 bases at V and 0 bases at J, leaving 4 bases unmatched. The CDR3 sequence: CASGRQGSYEQYF. CDR3 DNA: TGTGCCAGCGGCCGACAGGGCTCCTACGAGCAGTACTTC.

The V call is TRBV6-6, the J call TRBJ2-7; D may be TRBD1 (6 bases). CDR1 and CDR2 from the germline V gene are MNHNY and SVGAGI (reference sequence). V gave up 8 bases and J gave up 3 bases, with 14 bases separating them. This CDR3 region has 13 residues. The CDR3 DNA follows: TGTGCCAGCCAACAGGGTTTGGGCTACGAGCAGTACTTC. This sequence encodes CASQQGLGYEQYF.

The chain couples TRBV28 to TRBJ1-2; 7 bases agree with TRBD1. CDR3 length equals 14 residues. Germline CDR1 reads MDHEN; CDR2 reads SYDVKM. Trimming removed 8 bases from V and 2 bases from J; junction bases left unmatched: 8. The CDR3 sequence: CASSKGGQNYGYTF. In nucleotides, the CDR3 is TGTGCCAGCTCCAAAGGGGGCCAAAACTATGGCTACACCTTC.

J is TRBJ1-4 and V is TRBV7-9, with 7 bases identical to TRBD1. The V gene's germline CDR1 is SEHNR and CDR2 FQNEAQ (reference sequence). The CDR3 runs 15 residues. V gave up 4 bases and J gave up 7 bases; unmatched junction bases: 9. The CDR3 DNA reads TGTGCCAGCAGCTCACCGACAGGGCGGCGTGAAAAACTGTTTTTT. The encoded protein is CASSSPTGRREKLFF.

The rearrangement uses TRBV7-2 and TRBJ2-5, with TRBD2 matching 14 bases. Germline-derived CDR1 and CDR2 are SGHTA and FQGNSA. This CDR3 contains 17 residues. The V gene end was trimmed by 5 bases and the J gene end by 4 bases; junction bases not matched to a gene: 9. CDR3 residues: CASSRPGLAGARETQYF. The CDR3 DNA follows: TGTGCCAGCAGCCGGCCGGGACTAGCGGGAGCTCGAGAGACCCAGTACTTC.

The chain couples TRBV19 to TRBJ2-1, with 11 bases aligning to TRBD2. Germline V gene lookup returns CDR1 LNHDA and CDR2 SQIVND (reference sequence). V shed 3 bases, J shed 8 bases, and the junction held 12 bases outside the gene matches. The CDR3 sequence is 17 residues long. CDR3 sequence: CASSIPTSGISIDEQFF. The CDR3 bases are TGTGCCAGTAGTATCCCGACTAGCGGGATCTCCATCGATGAGCAGTTCTTC. The entire variable domain, with the rest obtained from reference TRBV19 and TRBJ2-1, is as follows: DGGITQSPKYLFRKEGQNVTLSCEQNLNHDAMYWYRQDPGQGLRLIYYSQIVNDFQKGDIAEGYSVSREKKESFPLTVTSAQKNPTAFYLCASSIPTSGISIDEQFFGPGTRLTVL.

The chain recombines TRBV5-1 with TRBJ2-1; D ambiguous. The V gene's germline CDR1 is SGHRS and CDR2 YFSETQ. The CDR3 has 15 residues. Trimming cost V 0 bases and J 6 bases, with 13 bases left between them. The CDR3 nucleotides are TGCGCCAGCAGCTTGGGTCGGGTTACCACCAATGAGCAGTTCTTC. Translating gives CASSLGRVTTNEQFF.

This chain connects TRBV15 to TRBJ1-5; TRBD1 matches at 7 bases. V lost 1 base, J lost 3 bases, and 3 bases stayed unmatched. The CDR3 spans 15 residues. The V gene's germline CDR1 is LNHNV and CDR2 YYDKDF (reference sequence). In DNA form, the CDR3 reads TGTGCCACCAGCAGAGGGACAGGTGTCAATCAGCCCCAGCATTTT. Encoded protein: CATSRGTGVNQPQHF.

The chain links TRBV5-1 to TRBJ2-1; 9 positions match TRBD2. J lost 8 bases, V lost 0 bases, and 6 bases had no gene match. CDR3 length: 15 amino acids. Germline V gene lookup returns CDR1 SGHRS and CDR2 YFSETQ. Here the CDR3 DNA reads TGCGCCAGCAGCTTGGAGGGCGGGAGGGCCGATGAGCAGTTCTTC. Translated, it gives CASSLEGGRADEQFF.

The genes are TRBV5-1 and TRBJ2-2; 11 bases line up with TRBD2. Trimming at V came to 0 bases and at J to 5 bases, leaving 3 bases not matched to a gene. Germline CDR1 reads SGHRS; CDR2 reads YFSETQ. The CDR3 consists of 16 residues. The CDR3 region has the DNA TGCGCCAGCAGCTTGGATCTAGCGGGAGGAACCGGGGAGCTGTTTTTT. Translation: CASSLDLAGGTGELFF.

The chain has TRBV6-6 and TRBJ2-1; the D is unclear. The CDR3 consists of 12 residues. V was shortened by 2 bases and J by 8 bases, with 7 bases between the two germline ends. From germline, CDR1 is MNHNY and CDR2 SVGAGI (reference sequence). CDR3: CASSYVEDEQFF. The CDR3 DNA sequence: TGTGCCAGCAGTTACGTCGAAGATGAGCAGTTCTTC.

This clone was observed once. The gene calls are TRBV5-1 and TRBJ2-3; D may correspond to TRBD1 or TRBD2 (5 bases each). The CDR3 is 14 residues long. Germline CDR1 and CDR2: SGHRS and YFSETQ. The V end was cut by 4 bases, the J end by 6 bases, with 15 bases between. CDR3 DNA sequence: TGCGCCAGCAGCCCCTGGGGGAGTACGGATACGCAGTATTTT. Translated: CASSPWGSTDTQYF.

The chain joins TRBV25-1 to TRBJ2-1; the D gene could be TRBD1 or TRBD2 (6 bases each). V was pared by 5 bases and J by 8 bases, with 16 bases between. Per the germline V gene, CDR1 is MGHDK and CDR2 is SYGVNS. The CDR3 sequence is 14 residues long. Written as DNA, the CDR3 is TGTGCCAGCAGTAACGAGGGGGGAAGGTATGAGCAGTTCTTC. Protein product: CASSNEGGRYEQFF.

Note on this clone: The same CDR3 also results from other DNA sequences found in this sample. The gene calls are TRBV29-1 and TRBJ2-7, with TRBD1 identical over 8 bases. Trimming took 7 bases from V and 2 from J; bases not matched to a gene: 4. The length of the CDR3 is 12 residues. Germline V lookup: CDR1 SQVTM, CDR2 ANQGSEA. The CDR3 is CSARTGPYEQYF. The DNA of the CDR3 is TGCAGCGCCAGGACAGGGCCCTACGAGCAGTACTTC.

The V gene is TRBV6-6, the J gene TRBJ1-1; D is possibly TRBD1 (5 bases). V shed 5 bases and J shed 5 bases, with 12 bases lying between them. Germline assignment: CDR1 MNHNY and CDR2 SVGAGI (reference sequence). The CDR3 sequence is 13 residues long. The CDR3 DNA is TGTGCCAGCAGTGAGGGGCGAGGGACTGAAGCTTTCTTT. Translating gives CASSEGRGTEAFF.

V and J are TRBV18 and TRBJ1-5; no definite D call. V lost 0 bases to trimming and J lost 4 bases, with 19 bases between them. The CDR3 has 18 residues. CDR1 is KGHSH, CDR2 LQKENI, per germline. CDR3 region: CASSPPGAANFKNQPQHF. The CDR3 DNA follows: TGTGCCAGCTCACCACCGGGAGCGGCTAACTTCAAGAATCAGCCCCAGCATTTT.

The chain combines TRBV29-1 with TRBJ2-5, with TRBD1 as a possible D gene (5 bases). The CDR3 runs to 11 residues. Germline CDR1 and CDR2: SQVTM and ANQGSEA. The V and J ends lost 8 bases and 7 bases respectively, with 14 bases between them. CDR3 protein: CSPFRRGTQYF. CDR3 in DNA: TGCAGCCCCTTTAGAAGGGGGACCCAGTACTTC. The full variable domain, rest sourced from reference TRBV29-1 and TRBJ2-5, is SAVISQKPSRDICQRGTSLTIQCQVDSQVTMMFWYRQQPGQSLTLIATANQGSEATYESGFVIDKFPISRPNLTFSTLTVSNMSPEDSSIYLCSPFRRGTQYFGPGTRLLVL.

The chain couples TRBV15 to TRBJ2-3; D may be TRBD1 or TRBD2 (6 bases each). The CDR3 contains 16 residues. Germline V gene data show CDR1 as LNHNV and CDR2 as YYDKDF (reference sequence). Trimming took 0 bases from V and 6 from J, leaving 16 bases between them. The CDR3 nucleotides read TGTGCCACCAGCAGAGATCGGAGGGGGGCAGGTGATACGCAGTATTTT. The encoded protein is CATSRDRRGAGDTQYF.

About this clone itself: Within the sample, other DNA sequences also encode this same CDR3. The rearrangement links TRBV5-1 to TRBJ2-5; D may be TRBD1 (6 bases). Trimming removed 4 bases from V and 3 bases from J, with 10 bases in between. Germline V gene data show CDR1 as SGHRS and CDR2 as YFSETQ. The length of the CDR3 is 13 residues. The CDR3 spells CASSPDRKETQYF. The CDR3 DNA reads TGCGCCAGCAGCCCTGACAGGAAAGAGACCCAGTACTTC. Based on the CDR3 plus reference TRBV5-1 and TRBJ2-5, the full variable domain is KAGVTQTPRYLIKTRGQQVTLSCSPISGHRSVSWYQQTPGQGLQFLFEYFSETQRNKGNFPGRFSGRQFSNSRSEMNVSTLELGDSALYLCASSPDRKETQYFGPGTRLLVL.

The V call is TRBV9, the J call TRBJ1-2; 8 bases line up with TRBD1. This CDR3 is 15 amino acids long. Germline V lookup: CDR1 SGDLS, CDR2 YYNGEE. J was trimmed by 5 bases and V by 0 bases; bases with no gene match: 6. In nucleotides, the CDR3 is TGTGCCAGCAGCGTAGCAGAGGACAGGGTTTATGGCTACACCTTC. Translating it yields CASSVAEDRVYGYTF.